This entry lists 6 T cell receptor beta chains sequenced from one sample in a study of response to subunit inactivated influenza vaccine. TCRdb itself ran the RT-PCR reads through MiXCR, one entry per CDR3 protein. The sample yields a few hundred thousand distinct CDR3 sequences, approximately 14% seen once. Sequenced here: PBMCs from blood, sampled roughly 13 days after vaccination. These receptors all come from a man aged 45 to 65 who received an inactivated influenza vaccine.

The chain couples TRBV20-1 to TRBJ1-2; D gene uncertain. The CDR3 loop spans 13 amino acids. The V gene's germline CDR1 is DFQATT and CDR2 SNEGSKA (reference sequence). The V gene lost 2 bases and the J gene lost 2 bases, with 9 bases spanning the gap. CDR3 nucleotides: TGCAGTGCTAGACCTACTGGGAACTATGGCTACACCTTC. It is translated as CSARPTGNYGYTF.

The sample holds a few counts of this clonotype. CDR3 loop: CASSPLRPAYTGELFF. The CDR3 DNA follows: TGTGCCAGCTCACCATTAAGACCGGCGTACACCGGGGAGCTGTTTTTT. This chain joins TRBV18 and TRBJ2-2; D not certain. Germline CDR1 is KGHSH and CDR2 is LQKENI. The ends were cut back, 2 bases at V and 3 bases at J, with 13 bases in the middle. CDR3 size: 16 residues.

This clonotype was observed a handful of times. The chain links TRBV7-2 to TRBJ1-2; 9 bases agree with TRBD1. V shed 6 bases and J 3 bases; nucleotides not matched to a gene: 8. Per the germline V gene, CDR1 is SGHTA and CDR2 is FQGNSA. The CDR3 totals 15 residues. CDR3 coding DNA: TGTGCCAGCAGGCGGAACAGGGGGCGAGACTATGGCTACACCTTC. Amino acids: CASRRNRGRDYGYTF.

The chain has TRBV7-2 and TRBJ2-7; D not certain. In germline, CDR1 is SGHTA, CDR2 FQGNSA. The V end lost 0 bases, the J end lost 7 bases, and 10 bases lay between the germline ends. The CDR3 is 13 amino acids. CDR3 nucleotides: TGTGCCAGCAGCTTAGCCCGGCTACGGGAGCAGTACTTC. It encodes CASSLARLREQYF.

This clonotype was found many times. The chain has TRBV15 and TRBJ2-1, with D maybe TRBD1 (6 bases). The V end was cut by 0 bases, the J end by 7 bases, with 13 bases between. CDR1 and CDR2 from the germline V gene are LNHNV and YYDKDF (reference sequence). The CDR3 consists of 15 residues. CDR3 sequence (DNA): TGTGCCACCAGCAGAGATACTAGGGGGTCGAATGAGCAGTTCTTC. It specifies CATSRDTRGSNEQFF.

As DNA, the CDR3 is TGTGCCAGCAAATCTAGCGGGAGAATCGATGAGCAGTTCTTC. Its translation: CASKSSGRIDEQFF. J is TRBJ2-1 and V is TRBV6-1; 10 bases align to TRBD2. The V gene's germline CDR1 is MNHNS and CDR2 SASEGT. V lost 7 bases to trimming and J lost 8 bases; unmatched junction nucleotides: 8. The CDR3 totals 14 residues.